This T cell receptor beta chain appears in the sequencing data of a study of blood T cell repertoires in COVID-19. Across the study: In each case, the material was cDNA or gDNA derived from T cells, B-cell-depleted T cells, or PBMCs.

Authors' data handling: Reference gene primer amplification gave nucleated cell count estimates. The data were produced by immunoSEQ multiplex PCR, yet TCRdb's version contains in-frame clones alone and is incomplete. V, J and clone size were drawn from that table, and D and trimming were deduced from the DNA. The sample has approximately 120,000 clones, around 82% seen once. With 5 bases removed from V and 7 bases from J, the gap between germline ends came to 15 bases. The CDR3 is 13 amino acids. CDR1 is GTSNPN and CDR2 is SVGIG in the germline V gene (reference sequence). This receptor was taken from a woman between 45 and 65 years old with acute or convalescent COVID-19. This chain links TRBV30 with TRBJ2-1; possible D gene TRBD2, 5 bases. The sample consisted of peripheral blood. In DNA form, the CDR3 reads TGTGCCTGGCATTCCACCGGAGGAAATGAGCAGTTCTTC. Translating it yields CAWHSTGGNEQFF.